This T cell receptor (beta chain) was found in a study of beta chain features in type 1 diabetes. CD4+ naive, central memory, regulatory and stem cell-like memory subsets were isolated by sorting on CD45RO/CCR7/CD25/CD127/CD95/CD27. Only a few counts were recorded for this clone. What it recognizes is unknown. Since all of the isolated RNA was reverse transcribed, expressed TCRB transcripts were what got sequenced. TCRdb's table, derived via immunoSEQ multiplex PCR, lists solely in-frame clones and lacks some. Of 900,000 or so clones in the sample, about a sixth were seen once. Broader study findings: All four CD4+ subsets from Type 1 diabetes patients carried moderately but significantly shorter TCRB CDR3s. The question left open here concerned HLA type influencing TCRB rearrangement. The study found fewer insertions and more deletions at VDJ junctions in type 1 diabetes patients.

V lost 2 bases to trimming and J lost 2 bases, with 9 bases between them. CDR1 and CDR2 (germline): KGHSH, LQKENI. The CDR3 totals 14 residues. The rearrangement uses TRBV18 and TRBJ2-5; no reliable D call. This receptor was taken from a woman aged 18 to 35 in good health. Sequenced material: naive CD4+ T cells from blood. The CDR3 bases are TGTGCCAGCTCACCAAGGCAGATACAAGAGACCCAGTACTTC. This codes for CASSPRQIQETQYF.